What follows are 19 T cell receptor beta chains derived from one specimen sequenced in a study of blood T cell repertoires in COVID-19 (dated by TCRdb to the early 2020s). Library method: the immunoSEQ multiplex PCR assay. Held by TCRdb, this immuneACCESS table contains in-frame sequences only and omits some clones. Under half of the omission traces to an unresolved V gene where checked; the cause of the rest is unknown. For this sample the table gives about 170,000 clones, of which 80% to 90% were detected only once. The biggest ten clones account for approximately 2% of the sample. The sequenced material came from peripheral blood. The source is a woman older than 75 with acute or convalescent COVID-19.

This chain links TRBV11-2 with TRBJ2-7, with 7 nucleotides matching TRBD2. Germline CDR1 is SGHAT and CDR2 is FQNNGV. The CDR3 is 14 residues long. The J segment lost 3 bases and the V segment lost 5 bases, leaving 7 bases of the junction unmatched. CDR3 DNA sequence: TGTGCCAGCAGCCCCGGACTAGATCGCTACGAGCAGTACTTC. Translated, it gives CASSPGLDRYEQYF.

The chain carries TRBV6-5 and TRBJ1-6; D perhaps matches TRBD1 (5 bases). Germline CDR1 reads MNHEY; CDR2 reads SVGAGI. This CDR3 has 13 residues. Trimming left V 10 bases short and J 7 bases short, with 14 bases between. CDR3 amino acids: CATSGGRNSPLHF. The CDR3 nucleotides are TGTGCCACCTCGGGGGGGAGGAATTCACCCCTCCACTTT.

The rearrangement links TRBV21-1 to TRBJ2-6; the D call of TRBD2 is as the table states it, not checked on the DNA. TRBV21-1 is tagged as a pseudogene. The CDR3 totals 15 residues. DNA of the CDR3: TGTGCCAGCACCCTAAAGGGGAGGGGGGCCAACGTCCTGACTTTC. Translated: CASTLKGRGANVLTF.

The chain employs TRBV6-2 or TRBV6-3 and TRBJ1-1; the match to TRBD1 covers 7 bases. J lost 4 bases, V lost 4 bases, and 9 bases had no gene match. The CDR3 totals 15 residues. CDR1 and CDR2 (germline): MNHEY, SVGEGT. CDR3 amino acids: CASSWTGEGATEAFF. CDR3 DNA sequence: TGTGCCAGCAGTTGGACAGGAGAGGGTGCCACTGAAGCTTTCTTT.

The CDR3, as DNA: TGTGCTAGTGGATGGGACAGGGGTTTTTTGGGACCGACCTACGAGCAGTACTTC. Protein product: CASGWDRGFLGPTYEQYF. This chain uses TRBV12-5 with TRBJ2-7; the match to TRBD1 covers 10 bases. CDR1 and CDR2 from the germline V gene are LGHNT and FRNRAP. The V gene end was trimmed by 6 bases and the J gene end by 2 bases; junction bases not matched to a gene: 16. CDR3 length: 18 residues. Variable domain in full (rest from reference TRBV12-5 and TRBJ2-7): DARVTQTPRHKVTEMGQEVTMRCQPILGHNTVFWYRQTMMQGLELLAYFRNRAPLDDSGMPKDRFSAEMPDATLATLKIQPSEPRDSAVYFCASGWDRGFLGPTYEQYFGPGTRLTVT.

The J gene is TRBJ1-6, the V gene TRBV9; D uncertain. The V and J ends lost 1 base and 6 bases respectively, with 8 bases between them. Looked up from germline, CDR1 is SGDLS and CDR2 is YYNGEE. CDR3 length: 14 residues. This CDR3 reads CASSVFTANSPLHF. The CDR3 DNA sequence: TGTGCCAGCAGCGTATTTACAGCTAATTCACCCCTCCACTTT.

The chain uses TRBV28 and TRBJ1-2; tentative D call: TRBD1 (5 bases). This CDR3 spans 13 amino acids. Germline CDR1 reads MDHEN; CDR2 reads SYDVKM. Trimming removed 8 bases from V and 5 bases from J, with 15 bases in between. The CDR3 sequence is CASLTDLGYGYTF. CDR3 coding DNA: TGTGCCAGCTTGACAGACCTTGGTTATGGCTACACCTTC.

V gene TRBV6-6 combines with J gene TRBJ2-7, with TRBD1 matching over 10 bases. CDR1 and CDR2 from the germline V gene are MNHNY and SVGAGI (reference sequence). This CDR3 region has 15 residues. V was clipped by 6 bases and J by 7 bases; unmatched bases: 12. CDR3: CASRSFPGQGLEQYF. Written as DNA, the CDR3 is TGTGCCAGCAGATCTTTTCCGGGACAGGGGCTTGAGCAGTACTTC.

The J gene is TRBJ1-1, the V gene TRBV19; no clear D gene. This CDR3 spans 15 amino acids. Trimming took 3 bases from V and 6 from J, leaving 17 bases between them. CDR1 is LNHDA and CDR2 is SQIVND in the germline V gene (reference sequence). The CDR3 loop is CASSMRRGPVAEAFF. The CDR3 coding sequence is TGTGCCAGTAGTATGCGGAGAGGTCCGGTGGCTGAAGCTTTCTTT.

This clone was picked up a small number of times. The chain combines TRBV7-6 with TRBJ2-2, with D unresolved. The V gene's germline CDR1 is SGHVS and CDR2 FNYEAQ. Trimming removed 1 base from V and 1 base from J, with 7 bases in between. This CDR3 has 15 amino acids. DNA of the CDR3: TGTGCCAGCAGCTTAGTTGCAGGGAACACCGGGGAGCTGTTTTTT. This sequence encodes CASSLVAGNTGELFF.

This clone came up a few times. This chain connects TRBV11-2 to TRBJ2-5; 8 bases line up with TRBD1. CDR1 is SGHAT and CDR2 is FQNNGV in the germline V gene. The length of the CDR3 is 15 residues. Losses at the gene ends were 2 bases for V and 4 bases for J; bases not matched to a gene: 6. Written as DNA, the CDR3 is TGTGCCAGCAGCTTACAGGACAGGGTTAGAGAGACCCAGTACTTC. It yields the protein CASSLQDRVRETQYF.

J is TRBJ2-5 and V is TRBV6-2 or TRBV6-3; a possible D gene is TRBD2 (7 bases). The CDR3 sequence is 15 residues long. The germline V gene encodes CDR1 MNHEY and CDR2 SVGEGT. Trimming took 1 base from V and 5 from J, leaving 14 bases between them. CDR3 sequence (DNA): TGTGCCAGCAGTTACTGGGGGGGCGAGCGGGAGACCCAGTACTTC. Protein: CASSYWGGERETQYF.

V and J are TRBV19 and TRBJ2-5, with D perhaps matching TRBD2 (5 bases). V lost 3 bases, J lost 5 bases, and 19 bases lay in between. This CDR3 spans 16 amino acids. CDR1 LNHDA and CDR2 SQIVND come from the germline V gene (reference sequence). The CDR3: CASSIEGRARLETQYF. CDR3 DNA: TGTGCCAGTAGTATCGAAGGGCGGGCGCGGCTGGAGACCCAGTACTTC.

CDR3 amino acids: CASSLFHRGQGGYTF. CDR3 nucleotide sequence: TGTGCCAGCAGTTTATTTCACAGGGGGCAGGGTGGCTACACCTTC. The chain carries TRBV28 and TRBJ1-2; 9 positions match TRBD1. CDR1 is MDHEN, CDR2 SYDVKM, per germline. CDR3 size: 15 residues. V gave up 1 base and J gave up 7 bases; unmatched junction bases: 7.

The chain employs TRBV12-3 or TRBV12-4 and TRBJ2-4, with 8 bases aligning to TRBD1. J lost 6 bases, V lost 7 bases, and 5 bases had no gene match. The CDR3 covers 13 residues. CDR3 bases: TGTGCCAGCAATGCCGGGACAGGAAACATTCAGTACTTC. Its translation is CASNAGTGNIQYF.

V usage is TRBV19 and J usage is TRBJ2-1; tentative D call: TRBD2 (5 bases). Per the germline V gene, CDR1 is LNHDA and CDR2 is SQIVND (reference sequence). CDR3 size: 14 residues. V was trimmed by 4 bases and J by 5 bases, leaving 12 bases between them. CDR3 nucleotide sequence: TGTGCCAGTAGTACCCCGTGGGGAGACAATGAGCAGTTCTTC. Amino acid sequence: CASSTPWGDNEQFF.

This rearrangement joins TRBV10-3 to TRBJ2-2; TRBD2 agrees at 11 bases. Germline CDR1 reads ENHRY; CDR2 reads SYGVKD. The CDR3 has 14 amino acids. The junction had 2 bases not matched to a gene; V was cut back by 5 bases and J by 6 bases. For the CDR3, the DNA is TGTGCCATCAGTCTAGCGGGAGGAGCCGGGGAGCTGTTTTTT. Residues: CAISLAGGAGELFF.

The rearrangement joins TRBV7-9 to TRBJ2-7, with TRBD1 matching over 9 bases. Germline V lookup: CDR1 SEHNR, CDR2 FQNEAQ (reference sequence). With V trimmed by 4 bases and J by 4 bases, 8 bases remained unmatched. CDR3 length equals 15 residues. The CDR3 coding sequence is TGTGCCAGCAGCTGGGAACCGGGACAGGGATACGAGCAGTACTTC. Its translation is CASSWEPGQGYEQYF.

V and J are TRBV18 and TRBJ2-1; 8 nucleotides agree with TRBD1. Germline loops: CDR1 KGHSH, CDR2 LQKENI. The CDR3 contains 14 residues. The J segment lost 6 bases and the V segment lost 3 bases, leaving 4 bases of the junction unmatched. CDR3 DNA: TGTGCCAGCTCACCTGGACAGGGAAGCAATGAGCAGTTCTTC. This encodes CASSPGQGSNEQFF.